The clone carrying this T cell receptor beta chain was seen a handful of times. Its specificity is unknown. Clones were sequenced by immunoSEQ multiplex PCR, and TCRdb holds only the in-frame ones, with some missing. The sample shows around 97,000 clones, about 84% of them seen only once. Trimming removed 4 bases from V and 6 bases from J, with 12 bases in between. The CDR3 spans 14 residues. Germline V CDR1 and CDR2: LNHDA, SQIVND (reference sequence). The data derive from a study of OX40 agonist ivuxolimab in advanced cancers. Study at large: Ivuxolimab is a fully human IgG2 antibody that activates OX40 (CD134). Dose-escalation patients had hepatocellular carcinoma, melanoma, renal cell or head and neck cancer. Subjects had a mean age of about 61 years, with a range of about 23 to 79; less than 90% were male.

Study results and limitations: The study observed clonal expansion of CD4+ and CD8+ blood T cells by week 6 at 0.1 to 3.0 mg/kg.

The J gene is TRBJ2-2, the V gene TRBV19; the D gene is possibly TRBD1 (5 bases). The receptor was derived from an adult with an advanced solid tumor such as melanoma, head and neck, liver or kidney cancer. Sequenced material: CD4+ or CD8+ T cells sorted from blood, taken in a trial of the OX40 agonist ivuxolimab. This CDR3 is CASSTAGWSGELFF. For the CDR3, the DNA is TGTGCCAGTAGTACAGCAGGGTGGTCCGGGGAGCTGTTTTTT.